This T cell receptor beta chain was identified during a study of molecular identifiers for immune sequencing clone quantification (dated by TCRdb to 2017 to 2018). Turning to the overall study: For a replicate experiment, RNA from about 20,000 or 100,000 naive CD8 T cells was divided into five aliquots, of which four were sequenced. CD8 T cells were used in a methods study to benchmark molecular-identifier clustering-based TCR repertoire sequencing (MIDCIRS) and TCR RNA copy counting. The study at large found these results: Modeling gave roughly 3 recovered TCR RNA copies per cell versus 7.5 to 10 by digital PCR, implying approximately 30% capture efficiency. In CMV-specific effector cells, clones with more than 20 RNA copies accounted for over 97% of molecules, whereas in naive cells such clones accounted for under 1%. Spiked-in Jurkat TCR RNA (approximately eleven copies' worth), which is not part of the donor repertoire, was contained in the naive libraries. The sizes of highly expanded clones could end up underestimated when identical TCR molecules share a barcode. When barcode sub-clustering was omitted, TCR diversity was inflated by chimeric consensus sequences, with chimeras reaching as high as 47%. Spiked-in Jurkat TCR RNA equal to a single cell's worth was reported to be detectable even within one million naive CD8 T cells.

Naive CD8 T cell libraries were made from roughly 18,000 to 920,000 sorted cells using 10%, 30% or 50% of purified RNA. On a BD FACSAria II, naive CD8 T cells were FACS-sorted as CD8+CD4-CCR7+CD45RA+ and collected into RLT Plus buffer. To test detection sensitivity, Jurkat RNA equivalent to over 8 TCR copies was spiked into samples of about 19,000-1,000,000 naive CD8 T cells. CD8 T cells were enriched with RosetteSep CD8+ T Cell Enrichment Cocktail and Ficoll-Paque, followed by ACK red cell lysis. From cysteine to phenylalanine, the CDR3 is 14 amino acids long. Only the CDR3 DNA is retained, 42 bases long and in frame from the first base. V is cut by 3 bases and J by 3 bases, and the space between the germline ends is 8 bases. The germline V gene encodes CDR1 PRHDT and CDR2 FYEKMQ (reference sequence). This clonotype was counted between two and nine times. No cognate antigen has been identified for it. Base qualities were left out, and no much larger clone turns up one base away.

The library was made by PCR. The data were produced on a NextSeq 500. Bulk TCR libraries were prepared as previously described, using TCR primers listed in Table S5. Total RNA was purified with the Qiagen AllPrep DNA/RNA kit. Reads from multiple sequencing runs of the same library were pooled before analysis. On the study's bioinformatics: Reads were retained only if their TCR constant sequence matched exactly, and those retained reads were trimmed to 150 nt and grouped according to their 12-nt molecular barcodes. Reads within each barcode group were sub-clustered using a 15% Levenshtein threshold, and quality-weighted consensus sequences were constructed for each RNA molecule. Non-functional sequences were filtered out, along with any lower-count sequence sitting one edit away from another sequence. Based on a fit of two negative binomial distributions, barcode sub-clusters having less than 20% of the maximum read count were discarded. TCRdb reanalyzed the raw reads on its own, using fastp at Q25 for trimming and MiXCR for clone calling, and kept in-frame beta chains. Here each entry gathers all rows of one CDR3 protein and keeps the most common genes and DNA. Clone size and V and J calls follow TCRdb, not the original study. Counted in this sample were hundreds of thousands of distinct CDR3 sequences; about 25% of them appeared once. Clones ranked in the top ten supply about 0.81% of the sample.

The sample consisted of naive CD8+ T cells from blood, with Jurkat cell RNA spiked in. The cell subset or site label for this specimen denotes: FACS-sorted CD8+CD4-CCR7+CD45RA+ naive T cells. The chain links TRBV13 with TRBJ2-2; the D segment cannot be called with confidence. The TCR comes from a human donor in good health. Some libraries in this study had Jurkat cell RNA spiked in. The base sequence is TGTGCCAGCAGCTTTTATGGGTACACCGGGGAGCTGTTTTTT. It codes for CASSFYGYTGELFF.